The clone carrying this T cell receptor (beta chain) was recorded once. Antigen unknown. Trimming cost V 10 bases and J 7 bases; bases outside gene matches: 13. Germline CDR1 is LNHDA and CDR2 is SQIVND (reference sequence). The CDR3 runs 14 residues. This entry comes from a study of cytomegalovirus exposure and HLA in healthy donors. Overall study: There were 85 million or so unique TCRs (from HLA-typed donors) in an early data release. General study points: Listed as cytomegalovirus-associated were 164 TCR beta chains. Productive status was seen about 90% or about 30% of the time for most TCR beta V segments in an earlier analysis.

In the PCR, 60 Vbeta and 13 Jbeta primers were used. Measured with immunoSEQ multiplex PCR; TCRdb has only the in-frame clones, and not every one. This table has 150,000 to 200,000 clones, roughly 85% appearing once. It was healthy bone marrow donors who served as donors. The sample consisted of PBMCs. The rearrangement links TRBV19 to TRBJ2-1, with TRBD2 matching over 7 bases. The TCR was taken from a woman aged 45-65 years in good health and CMV-seropositive. In DNA form, the CDR3 reads TGTGCCACTCAACAAGCGGGATCGGGTAATGAGCAGTTCTTC. It yields the protein CATQQAGSGNEQFF.